This TCR beta chain was identified during a study of T cells in Graves' hyperthyroidism and ophthalmopathy. Findings and caveats of the study: Most expanded thyroid clonotypes above 0.001 also appeared in blood.

The table lists this clonotype with a few counts. Its matching antigen is unknown. Amplification of TCR beta CDR3 regions used RNA as the template. When the TCR CDR3 underwent first-round RT-PCR, the HTBI primer set was used. TCRdb re-analysed the multiplex PCR reads in MiXCR, keeping a single row per CDR3 protein. Among around 600,000 distinct CDR3 sequences, roughly 14% were seen once, and the ten largest hold around 6.6%. Subjects aged 18 to 65 presented with newly diagnosed hyperthyroidism of less than 2 months' duration. Uncontrolled infection, other autoimmune disease, pregnancy or lactation led to exclusion. Germline values: CDR1 MNHNS, CDR2 SASEGT. This CDR3 has 13 residues. Trimming at V came to 6 bases and at J to 5 bases, leaving 5 bases not matched to a gene.

Sequenced sample: blood. This sequence joins TRBV6-1 and TRBJ2-7, with 9 bases lining up with TRBD1. The clonotype was recovered from a woman aged 25 to 39 with Graves' hyperthyroidism. The CDR3 nucleotides are TGTGCCAGCAGCTCGGGACAGGGCCACGAGCAGTACTTC. Encoded protein: CASSSGQGHEQYF.